What follows is one T cell receptor beta chain and its context. Its antigen is unknown. Analysis merged second doses at about 4 or about 12 weeks. These data are taken from a study of T cell responses to AZD1222 COVID-19 vaccine. CDR3 size: 14 residues. V dropped 5 bases and J dropped 0 bases, with 9 bases sitting between them. The germline V gene encodes CDR1 SGHNT and CDR2 YENEEA. Notes on the study in general: Dominant at 160-218 and 743-854, vaccine-associated CD4 TCRs also spanned spike. Clonal diversity was possibly underestimated; the donors were predominantly white British and more often female. Only 5 or 6 individuals given AZD1222 were seropositive at baseline.

Produced via immunoSEQ multiplex PCR; TCRdb's table is partial and in-frame only. The sample holds 90,000 to 120,000 clones, over 80% seen once. The sequences come from peripheral blood, collected 28 days after the second AZD1222 dose. The chain is built from TRBV11-3 and TRBJ2-3, with D tentatively TRBD2 (5 bases). The source of this sequence is an adult who received the AZD1222 COVID-19 vaccine. CDR3 coding DNA: TGTGCCAGCAGCAACGGGATGAGCACAGATACGCAGTATTTT. Protein product: CASSNGMSTDTQYF. The full variable domain, rest sourced from reference TRBV11-3 and TRBJ2-3, is EAGVVQSPRYKIIEKKQPVAFWCNPISGHNTLYWYLQNLGQGPELLIRYENEEAVDDSQLPKDRFSAERLKGVDSTLKIQPAELGDSAVYLCASSNGMSTDTQYFGPGTRLTVL.